Listed below are T cell receptor beta chains from one sample, sequenced in a study of T cell responses to AZD1222 COVID-19 vaccine. The table came from immunoSEQ multiplex PCR; TCRdb's copy has only in-frame clones and leaves some out. The sample carries about 110,000 clones, 87% recorded once. The material was peripheral blood, obtained 28 days after the second AZD1222 dose. The receptor source for this set is an adult who received the AZD1222 COVID-19 vaccine. Both conserved end residues are trimmed from each CDR3. The order of the fields is J gene, V gene, CDR3 length, CDR3 protein.

>TRBJ2-7|TRBV18|12
ASSPQDRGGEQY
>TRBJ2-3|TRBV5-4|13
ASSLTTGVGDTQY
>TRBJ1-1|TRBV6-4|15
ARTCDTGRARNTEAF
>TRBJ1-1|TRBV2|14
ASIRDRGIMNTEAF
>TRBJ2-1|TRBV10-3|9
AITQEGEQF
>TRBJ2-1|TRBV19|14
ASSIAGTGPYNEQF
>TRBJ2-5|TRBV28|12
ASSSLWGPETQY
>TRBJ1-6|TRBV6-6|12
ASSLGQPNSPLH
>TRBJ2-7|TRBV6-5|10
ASSSQGYEQY
>TRBJ2-7|TRBV27|10
ASSPGPYEQY